This T cell receptor (beta chain) appears in the sequencing data of a study of blood T cell repertoires in COVID-19. Study at large: Both acute and convalescent COVID-19 samples were obtained from the United States, Italy and Spain.

The assay was immunoSEQ multiplex PCR, and TCRdb's table has in-frame clones only and misses some. Of some 180,000 clones listed, 75% to 95% are singletons. Source material: peripheral blood. This TCR was recovered from a man aged 45-65 years with acute or convalescent COVID-19.

CDR3 region: CASSPPSGGSSYNEQFF. CDR3 coding DNA: TGTGCCAGCAGCCCCCCCAGCGGGGGTAGCTCCTACAATGAGCAGTTCTTC. V gene TRBV3-1 (or the pseudogene TRBV3-2) combines with J gene TRBJ2-1; 8 nucleotides align to TRBD2. Per the germline V gene, CDR1 is LGHDT and CDR2 is YNNKEL (reference sequence). V dropped 4 bases and J dropped 0; count of bases not matched to a gene: 8. The CDR3 loop spans 17 amino acids.